Listed below are T cell receptor beta chains from one sample, sequenced in a study of blood T cell repertoires in COVID-19. Generated by immunoSEQ multiplex PCR, the TCRdb table keeps only in-frame clones and is missing some. The sample gives about 110,000 clones, about 90% of which show up once; 2% to 3% is in the top ten. The specimen sequenced was peripheral blood. These receptors were obtained from a human donor in a cohort sampled during active COVID-19. CDR3s include the opening cysteine and the closing phenylalanine or tryptophan. The order of the fields is V gene, J gene, clone size, D gene, CDR3 DNA, CDR3 protein. A D gene is named only where the DNA matches it firmly. Rows may omit the clone size; those that give it use once, few, many or a size class.

TRBV5-1	TRBJ1-4	-	-	TGCGCCAGCAGCCCGCGGGGAATTAATGAAAAACTGTTTTTT	CASSPRGINEKLFF
TRBV5-1	TRBJ1-1	-	TRBD1	TGCGCCAGCAGCTGGGGCACAGGGGGCACTGAAGCTTTCTTT	CASSWGTGGTEAFF
TRBV28	TRBJ1-5	-	TRBD1	TGTGCCAGCAGTCAGACAGGGTTGGGCAATCAGCCCCAGCATTTT	CASSQTGLGNQPQHF
TRBV20-1	TRBJ2-7	-	-	TGCAGTGCAGCGGCCCTATCCGAGCAGTACTTC	CSAAALSEQYF
TRBV5-1	TRBJ2-7	-	TRBD1	TGCGCCAGCAGTTCCAGGGGGTCGAGTTCCTACGAGCAGTACTTC	CASSSRGSSSYEQYF
TRBV21-1	TRBJ2-5	-	-	TGTGCCAGCAGCAAAAATTCGGGTTCTCAAGAGACCCAGTACTTC	CASSKNSGSQETQYF
TRBV30	TRBJ2-1	-	TRBD2	TGTGCCTGGAGTGTTTTTAGCGGGAGGGTCAGTGAGCAGTTCTTC	CAWSVFSGRVSEQFF
TRBV29-1	TRBJ2-7	-	-	TGCAGCGCCGACGACAGCTACGAGCAGTACTTC	CSADDSYEQYF
TRBV27	TRBJ2-5	few	TRBD2	TGTGCCAGCAGGACTAGCGGGGGAGAAGAGACCCAGTACTTC	CASRTSGGEETQYF
TRBV18	TRBJ1-1	-	TRBD1	TGTGCCAGCTCACTCGGACAGGAAAACACTGAAGCTTTCTTT	CASSLGQENTEAFF
TRBV19	TRBJ2-7	-	TRBD1	TGTGCCAGTAGTCCAGGGACAGCATCCGACTACGAGCAGTACTTC	CASSPGTASDYEQYF
TRBV5-8	TRBJ2-5	-	TRBD1	TGTGCCAGCAGCGAGGACAGGCCAGAGACCCAGTACTTC	CASSEDRPETQYF
TRBV28	TRBJ2-3	-	TRBD1	TGTGCCAGCGTCGCCGGGGACAGCAAAACAGATACGCAGTATTTT	CASVAGDSKTDTQYF
TRBV7-9	TRBJ1-5	-	-	TGTGCCAGCAGCTCACAGGACCAGCCCCAGCATTTT	CASSSQDQPQHF
TRBV27	TRBJ1-1	once	-	TGTGCCAGCAGATCAAAGAACACTGAAGCTTTCTTT	CASRSKNTEAFF
TRBV13	TRBJ2-7	-	TRBD2	TGTGCCAGCAGCCTCTCCCCGGGACTAGCGGGCTCCTACGAGCAGTACTTC	CASSLSPGLAGSYEQYF
TRBV4-1	TRBJ1-2	-	-	TGCGCCAGCAGCCAAGAAAGGGGAGGGGACTATGGCTACACCTTC	CASSQERGGDYGYTF
TRBV7-2	TRBJ2-2	-	-	TGTGCCAGCGCAGGGGCGAACACCGGGGAGCTGTTTTTT	CASAGANTGELFF
TRBV11-2	TRBJ1-5	-	TRBD1	TGTGCCAGCAGCTTGAACAGGGGGAATCAGCCCCAGCATTTT	CASSLNRGNQPQHF
TRBV14	TRBJ1-6	once	TRBD1	TGTGCCAGCAGCCGTCCCGGGACAGGGAATTCACCCCTCCACTTT	CASSRPGTGNSPLHF
TRBV4-2	TRBJ1-5	-	-	TGTGCCAGCAGCCAAGAAGTGGACAGTTATCAGCCCCAGCATTTT	CASSQEVDSYQPQHF
TRBV27	TRBJ1-6	-	TRBD1	TGTGCCAGCAGTTCGACAGGGAGCTCCTATAATTCACCCCTCCACTTT	CASSSTGSSYNSPLHF
TRBV30	TRBJ2-3	-	-	TGTGCCTGGACCACCGGCCCCACTCGCGGCTCTAGCACAGATACGCAGTATTTT	CAWTTGPTRGSSTDTQYF
TRBV28	TRBJ2-2	-	-	TGTGCCAGCAGTTTTCAGGGTTCGTGGTCCGGGGAGCTGTTTTTT	CASSFQGSWSGELFF
TRBV5-6	TRBJ1-1	-	-	TGTGCCAGCAGCTTGGTAACTGAAGCTTTCTTT	CASSLVTEAFF
TRBV6-6	TRBJ1-2	-	-	TGTGCCAGCAGGTCTAACCGGGTCGGTGGCTATGGCTACACCTTC	CASRSNRVGGYGYTF
TRBV5-1	TRBJ2-2	once	TRBD1	TGCGCCAGCAGACCGGGACAGGGGGTGAACACCGGGGAGCTGTTTTTT	CASRPGQGVNTGELFF
TRBV28	TRBJ1-2	-	TRBD1	TGTGCCAGTCGGACAGGTTCAGCTAACTATGGCTACACCTTC	CASRTGSANYGYTF
TRBV19	TRBJ2-5	-	-	TGTGCCAGTAGTATAGTAGTAACAGAGACCCAGTACTTC	CASSIVVTETQYF
TRBV30	TRBJ1-6	few	TRBD1	TGTGCCTGGAGTGTTAGGACAGGGAGTTCACCCCTCCACTTT	CAWSVRTGSSPLHF
TRBV19	TRBJ1-2	-	-	TGTGCCAGTGGGCACAGGCGTAATGGAGACTATGGCTACACCTTC	CASGHRRNGDYGYTF
TRBV14	TRBJ2-7	-	-	TGTGCCAGCAGCAAAGCAGGATATCTCTACTACGAGCAGTACTTC	CASSKAGYLYYEQYF
TRBV6-5	TRBJ2-1	-	TRBD1	TGTGCCAGCCTGAGCGGGACAGGGGCCAATGAGCAGTTCTTC	CASLSGTGANEQFF
TRBV7-7	TRBJ2-1	-	-	TGTGCTAGCAGCTTAGGGGGGACTATCAATGAGCAGTTCTTC	CASSLGGTINEQFF
TRBV7-6	TRBJ2-6	once	TRBD2	TGTGCCAGCAGCCAAGATCCGGGGGGATACTCTGGGGCCAACGTCCTGACTTTC	CASSQDPGGYSGANVLTF